This T cell receptor beta chain was sequenced in a study of blood T cell repertoires in COVID-19. Study overall: Acute-phase and convalescent COVID-19 samples originated in the United States, Italy and Spain.

Sequencing used immunoSEQ multiplex PCR; TCRdb keeps in-frame clones, though not all of them. The profile covers approximately 350,000 clones, with 85% to 90% appearing a single time and 1% taken by the ten largest. This clone occurred a few times. The CDR3 length is 16 residues. Germline V gene sequence: CDR1 MNHEY, CDR2 SMNVEV (reference sequence). V lost 2 bases, J lost 5 bases, and 15 bases lay in between. Cohorts were assigned according to the clinical history that participants reported. This receptor was obtained from a man between 18 and 29 years old who had recovered from COVID-19. V is TRBV27 and J is TRBJ1-4, with D unresolved. The source material was PBMCs or T cells enriched from blood (not recorded which). CDR3 DNA sequence: TGTGCCAGCAGTTTAGGGCAGACGATTACGAATGAAAAACTGTTTTTT. It specifies CASSLGQTITNEKLFF.